This T cell receptor beta chain was captured by sequencing in a study of cytotoxic CD8 clonotypes in ibrutinib-treated CLL. Overall study context: Treatment had run for a median approximately twelve months, range 6 to 36, when response samples were taken. Study-wide results and caveats: Contraction or stability on treatment characterized the public clonotypes, which were uncommon. Higher circulating CD8+ T-cell counts strongly accompanied higher baseline clonality, above age-matched healthy donors.

This clone was counted only a few times. The antigen is not known. The method was immunoSEQ multiplex PCR; TCRdb's version includes in-frame clones alone and lacks a portion of them. Here the sample spans 140,000 to 150,000 clones, 70% to 80% being singletons. Library input was 1.5 to 2 micrograms of DNA from cryopreserved PBMCs. This CDR3 is built from 13 residues. The V gene lost 5 bases and the J gene lost 2 bases, with 9 bases spanning the gap. The germline V gene encodes CDR1 SGHTA and CDR2 FQGNSA. Material: PBMCs, obtained after 24 months of ibrutinib treatment. This receptor was obtained from a human donor with chronic lymphocytic leukemia. V gene TRBV7-2 combines with J gene TRBJ1-2, with a weak D call TRBD1 (5 bases). CDR3 amino acids: CASSPRENYGYTF. CDR3 bases: TGTGCCAGCAGCCCCAGGGAAAACTATGGCTACACCTTC. The full variable domain, in which reference TRBV7-2 and TRBJ1-2 provide the parts outside the CDR3, is GAGVSQSPSNKVTEKGKDVELRCDPISGHTALYWYRQSLGQGLEFLIYFQGNSAPDKSGLPSDRFSAERTGGSVSTLTIQRTQQEDSAVYLCASSPRENYGYTFGSGTRLTVV.